This TCR beta chain originates from a study of blood T cell repertoires in COVID-19. Overall study: The cDNA or gDNA used as material had been derived from T cells, B-cell-depleted T cells, or PBMCs.

Sequenced by immunoSEQ multiplex PCR; TCRdb stores in-frame clones only, minus some. Here the sample spans about 74,000 clones, roughly 85% being singletons. CDR3 length equals 17 residues. V dropped 5 bases and J dropped 4 bases, with 20 bases sitting between them. The germline V gene has CDR1 SGHNT and CDR2 YENEEA. The sequencing input was peripheral blood. The receptor comes from a man in his fifties with acute or convalescent COVID-19. The chain combines TRBV11-3 with TRBJ2-2, with D maybe TRBD2 (5 bases). In DNA form, the CDR3 reads TGTGCCAGCAGCCAATCGCCGGGGATCGCATTCACCGGGGAGCTGTTTTTT. Translation: CASSQSPGIAFTGELFF.